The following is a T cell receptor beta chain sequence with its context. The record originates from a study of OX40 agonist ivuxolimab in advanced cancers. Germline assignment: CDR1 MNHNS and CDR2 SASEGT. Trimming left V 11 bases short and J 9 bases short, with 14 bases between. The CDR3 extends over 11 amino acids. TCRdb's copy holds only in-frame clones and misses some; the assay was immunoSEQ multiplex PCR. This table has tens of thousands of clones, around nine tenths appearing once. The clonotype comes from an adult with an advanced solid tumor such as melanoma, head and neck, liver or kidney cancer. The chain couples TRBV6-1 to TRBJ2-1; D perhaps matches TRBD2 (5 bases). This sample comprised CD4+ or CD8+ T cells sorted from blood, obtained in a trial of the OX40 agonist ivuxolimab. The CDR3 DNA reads TGTGCCGGCGTGAGCGGAATTGAGCAGTTCTTC. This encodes CAGVSGIEQFF.